Listed below are T cell receptor beta chains from one sample, sequenced in a study of blood T cell repertoires in COVID-19. Sequencing used immunoSEQ multiplex PCR; TCRdb keeps in-frame clones, though not all of them. This table has 250,000 to 300,000 clones, roughly 88% appearing once. Sequenced sample: peripheral blood. The receptors shown here come from a woman aged 30 to 39 with acute or convalescent COVID-19. Each CDR3 is given with its conserved first and last residue. A D gene is named only where the DNA matches it firmly. Clone size appears in some rows only: once, few, many, or a class for an expanded clone.

d_call | j_call | v_call | clone_size | cdr3_nt | cdr3_aa
. | TRBJ2-7 | TRBV5-1 | . | TGCGCCAGCAGCTTGGGAGATGAGGTGACCTACGAGCAGTACTTC | CASSLGDEVTYEQYF
TRBD2 | TRBJ2-1 | TRBV9 | . | TGTGCCAGCAGCACCAGGACTAGCGGGAGGGATGAGCAGTTCTTC | CASSTRTSGRDEQFF
. | TRBJ2-1 | TRBV19 | . | TGTGCCAGTAGTATCGGGAGAGCCAATGAGCAGTTCTTC | CASSIGRANEQFF
. | TRBJ1-4 | TRBV5-5 | . | TGTGCCAGCAGCTTGGGTGGACAGATTCTTAATGAAAAACTGTTTTTT | CASSLGGQILNEKLFF
TRBD1 | TRBJ1-4 | TRBV30 | . | TGTGCCTGGAGTGACGGACAGGGGGAGGCCTTAGTTGAGGGTGAAAAACTGTTTTTT | CAWSDGQGEALVEGEKLFF
. | TRBJ1-3 | TRBV30 | . | TGTGCCTGGAGTGTAAGACACAGCTCTGGAAACACCATATATTTT | CAWSVRHSSGNTIYF
. | TRBJ1-1 | TRBV6-6 | . | TGTGCCAGCAGTTACGCAGGGACACGGGGAGCTTTCTTT | CASSYAGTRGAFF
TRBD1 | TRBJ2-2 | TRBV3-1/TRBV3-2 | . | TGTGCCAGCAGCCCCCCTAACCTGGGACAGGTGCTCGGGGAGCTGTTTTTT | CASSPPNLGQVLGELFF
TRBD2 | TRBJ2-7 | TRBV5-4 | . | TGTGCCAGCAGCTTGTCGGGACTAGTCTCCCACGAGCAGTACTTC | CASSLSGLVSHEQYF
. | TRBJ1-1 | TRBV7-9 | . | TGTGCCAGCAGTAGACAGGACACTGAAGCTTTCTTT | CASSRQDTEAFF
TRBD2 | TRBJ2-2 | TRBV6-2/TRBV6-3 | once | TGTGCCAGCAGTTACTTAGCGGGAGGCCGGCCGGGGAACACCGGGGAGCTGTTTTTT | CASSYLAGGRPGNTGELFF
TRBD2 | TRBJ2-7 | TRBV30 | few | TGTGCCTGGACGGGACTAGGTGCCTACGAGCAGTACTTC | CAWTGLGAYEQYF
. | TRBJ1-1 | TRBV5-4 | once | TGTGCCAGCAGCCGGAACAGAAAGAACACTGAAGCTTTCTTT | CASSRNRKNTEAFF
. | TRBJ1-1 | TRBV6-6 | . | TGTGCCAGCAGTCCGATAGTTTCGGGTATGACTGAAGCTTTCTTT | CASSPIVSGMTEAFF
TRBD2 | TRBJ2-3 | TRBV30 | . | TGTGCCTGGAGTGCGACTAGCGGCTACACAGATACGCAGTATTTT | CAWSATSGYTDTQYF
. | TRBJ1-5 | TRBV5-8 | . | TGTGCCAGCAGCTTAGGGGTCAATCAGCCCCAGCATTTT | CASSLGVNQPQHF
TRBD2 | TRBJ2-5 | TRBV2 | . | TGTGCCAGCAGAAGACTAGCGGAGTTCGGGACCCAGTACTTC | CASRRLAEFGTQYF
. | TRBJ1-1 | TRBV27 | . | TGTGCCAGCAGTCCGAGACTCTCGCGGACTGAAGCTTTCTTT | CASSPRLSRTEAFF